A single sample gave rise to the 24 T cell receptor beta chains below, sequenced in a study of technical replicates of blood from several donors. Data came from immunoSEQ multiplex PCR; TCRdb stores just in-frame clones and leaves some out. Of around 14,000 clones detected, less than 90% appear once; the ten largest clones hold approximately 10%. Source material: PBMCs. Source of these receptors: a human donor in good health.

The gene calls are TRBV29-1 and TRBJ2-3, with D possibly TRBD2 on 5 matching bases. The germline CDR1 and CDR2 sequences are SQVTM and ANQGSEA. Trimming stripped 0 bases from V and 2 bases from J, with 15 bases between. There are 16 residues in the CDR3. CDR3 region: CSVEDGPAGTTDTQYF. CDR3 bases: TGCAGCGTTGAAGATGGCCCCGCGGGCACCACAGATACGCAGTATTTT.

The V gene is TRBV6-1, the J gene TRBJ2-7; TRBD2 matches at 9 bases. CDR3 length: 17 amino acids. V shed 4 bases and J 4 bases; nucleotides not matched to a gene: 14. Germline lookup yields CDR1 MNHNS and CDR2 SASEGT. The CDR3 reads CASSVSGLAPLVYEQYF. CDR3 DNA sequence: TGTGCCAGCAGTGTTTCGGGACTAGCTCCTCTGGTTTACGAGCAGTACTTC.

The J gene is TRBJ2-7, the V gene TRBV2; possibly TRBD1 for D (5 bases). The V gene's germline CDR1 is SNHLY and CDR2 FYNNEI. Between the trimmed V and J ends, which lost 5 bases and 3 bases, there was a span of 11 bases. The CDR3 runs to 13 residues. In nucleotides, the CDR3 is TGTGCCAGCAGTAGGGGCCTAAGCTACGAGCAGTACTTC. Translated: CASSRGLSYEQYF.

The chain is built from TRBV11-2 and TRBJ2-5; TRBD2 aligns across 9 bases. V gave up 4 bases and J gave up 2 bases; unmatched junction bases: 5. The V gene's germline CDR1 is SGHAT and CDR2 FQNNGV. The CDR3 length is 15 residues. CDR3 nucleotide sequence: TGTGCCAGCAGCTCCGGGACTAGCTCGCAAGAGACCCAGTACTTC. Encoded protein: CASSSGTSSQETQYF.

The genes are TRBV18 and TRBJ1-1; D gene ambiguous. This CDR3 spans 13 amino acids. V was shortened by 2 bases and J by 6 bases, with 10 bases between the two germline ends. The V gene's germline CDR1 is KGHSH and CDR2 LQKENI. The CDR3: CASSPSGQSEAFF. CDR3 in DNA: TGTGCCAGCTCACCATCTGGCCAGTCTGAAGCTTTCTTT.

The chain employs TRBV19 and TRBJ2-7, with TRBD2 identical over 7 bases. From germline, CDR1 is LNHDA and CDR2 SQIVND (reference sequence). CDR3 length: 13 residues. Trimming at V came to 3 bases and at J to 5 bases, leaving 4 bases not matched to a gene. Here the CDR3 DNA reads TGTGCCAGTAGTATCACTAGCGACCACGAGCAGTACTTC. Its protein product is CASSITSDHEQYF.

V gene TRBV7-8 combines with J gene TRBJ2-3; maybe TRBD2 (6 bases). Germline CDR1 and CDR2: SGHVS and FQNEAQ. The CDR3 runs 15 residues. Trimming left V 1 base short and J 3 bases short, with 11 bases between. Written as DNA, the CDR3 is TGTGCCAGCAGCTTAGGCGGGGTATTGACAGATACGCAGTATTTT. This encodes CASSLGGVLTDTQYF.

The rearrangement joins TRBV28 to TRBJ1-2; the D is unclear. The germline gives CDR1 MDHEN, CDR2 SYDVKM. This CDR3 has 13 amino acids. The ends were cut back, 5 bases at V and 3 bases at J, with 10 bases in the middle. The DNA for the CDR3 is TGTGCCAGCAGTCAAGCTTCCCACTATGGCTACACCTTC. Translation: CASSQASHYGYTF.

The chain couples TRBV6-5 to TRBJ2-3, with 14 bases aligning to TRBD2. This CDR3 region has 15 residues. In germline, CDR1 is MNHEY, CDR2 SVGAGI. With 5 bases clipped from V and 3 bases from J, the junction kept 1 base outside the gene matches. The CDR3 protein is CASSRTSGRTDTQYF. In DNA, the CDR3 is TGTGCCAGCAGTCGGACTAGCGGGAGGACAGATACGCAGTATTTT.

The chain carries TRBV18 and TRBJ2-7; TRBD1 agrees at 8 bases. The V and J ends lost 5 bases and 4 bases, in that order; junction bases with no gene match: 10. CDR1 and CDR2 (germline): KGHSH, LQKENI. The CDR3 extends over 15 amino acids. The CDR3, as DNA: TGTGCCAGCTCAACATCGACAGGGGAATCTTACGAGCAGTACTTC. It translates to CASSTSTGESYEQYF.

J is TRBJ2-3 and V is TRBV7-3, with D tentatively TRBD1 (5 bases). This CDR3 region has 17 residues. Germline-derived CDR1 and CDR2 are SGHTA and FQGTGA. The ends were cut back, 5 bases at V and 2 bases at J, with 20 bases in the middle. DNA for the CDR3: TGTGCCAGCAGCGAGCCGGGCCTGAGGACACCCACAGATACGCAGTATTTT. Translating gives CASSEPGLRTPTDTQYF.

This chain uses TRBV15 with TRBJ1-4, with 9 bases aligning to TRBD1. The V and J ends lost 3 bases and 1 base, in that order; junction bases with no gene match: 9. This CDR3 is 18 amino acids long. Germline assignment: CDR1 LNHNV and CDR2 YYDKDF (reference sequence). The DNA for the CDR3 is TGTGCCACCAGCAGGGGGACAGGGATCCTTCTAACTAATGAAAAACTGTTTTTT. Encoded protein: CATSRGTGILLTNEKLFF. Full variable domain (outside the CDR3, taken from reference TRBV15 and TRBJ1-4): DAMVIQNPRYQVTQFGKPVTLSCSQTLNHNVMYWYQQKSSQAPKLLFHYYDKDFNNEADTPDNFQSRRPNTSFCFLDIRSPGLGDTAMYLCATSRGTGILLTNEKLFFGSGTQLSVL.

The V call is TRBV2, the J call TRBJ2-7, with D possibly being TRBD2 (6 bases). This CDR3 spans 15 amino acids. From germline, CDR1 is SNHLY and CDR2 FYNNEI. Trimming removed 0 bases from V and 5 bases from J, with 14 bases in between. CDR3 in DNA: TGTGCCAGCAGTGAAGCGAGGTTACTAGCTGACGAGCAGTACTTC. This encodes CASSEARLLADEQYF.

This rearrangement joins TRBV4-1 to TRBJ1-2, with 9 positions matching TRBD1. This CDR3 region has 15 residues. Trimming removed 0 bases from V and 5 bases from J; junction bases left unmatched: 4. Per germline, CDR1 MGHRA and CDR2 YSYEKL. CDR3 loop: CASSQDHGTGYGYTF. CDR3 nucleotide sequence: TGCGCCAGCAGCCAAGATCACGGGACAGGGTATGGCTACACCTTC.

The V and J genes are TRBV19 and TRBJ2-1; D remains unclear. CDR3 length: 14 amino acids. Germline V gene data show CDR1 as LNHDA and CDR2 as SQIVND (reference sequence). V was pared by 5 bases and J by 0 bases, with 8 bases between. CDR3 nucleotides: TGTGCCAGTAGTGTACAGAGCTCCTACAATGAGCAGTTCTTC. Its protein is CASSVQSSYNEQFF.

This rearrangement joins TRBV28 to TRBJ2-7, with 8 nucleotides matching TRBD2. The length of the CDR3 is 15 residues. Trimming removed 6 bases from V and 0 bases from J; junction bases left unmatched: 7. Germline loops: CDR1 MDHEN, CDR2 SYDVKM. The CDR3 DNA reads as TGTGCCAGCAGCTTGCGGGGGGCCGACTCCTACGAGCAGTACTTC. Protein sequence: CASSLRGADSYEQYF.

This chain links TRBV11-2 with TRBJ2-5; 7 bases line up with TRBD2. The V gene's germline CDR1 is SGHAT and CDR2 FQNNGV. The CDR3 length is 15 residues. J gave up 2 bases and V 5 bases, and 8 bases lay outside the gene matches. CDR3 sequence reads: CASSHTPSGQETQYF. In DNA form, the CDR3 reads TGTGCCAGCAGCCACACCCCTAGCGGACAAGAGACCCAGTACTTC.

The genes are TRBV11-1 and TRBJ2-1; 7 bases are a match to TRBD2. In germline, CDR1 is SGHAT, CDR2 FQDESV (reference sequence). The J segment lost 0 bases and the V segment lost 2 bases, leaving 13 bases of the junction unmatched. This CDR3 comprises 19 residues. The CDR3: CASSLRKVLAASSYNEQFF. The CDR3 DNA follows: TGTGCCAGCAGCTTAAGGAAGGTGCTAGCGGCCTCCTCCTACAATGAGCAGTTCTTC.

The genes are TRBV15 and TRBJ2-7, with 10 bases matching TRBD1. Germline assignment: CDR1 LNHNV and CDR2 YYDKDF (reference sequence). The CDR3 runs to 15 residues. Trimming removed 2 bases from V and 5 bases from J; junction bases left unmatched: 6. CDR3 nucleotides: TGTGCCACCAGCAGATTAGGGGACAGGGGCAACGAGCAGTACTTC. Residues: CATSRLGDRGNEQYF.

The rearrangement links TRBV5-1 to TRBJ2-4; 7 nucleotides align to TRBD2. V gave up 4 bases and J gave up 1 base; unmatched junction bases: 11. Germline assignment: CDR1 SGHRS and CDR2 YFSETQ. This CDR3 has 17 residues. In DNA, the CDR3 is TGCGCCAGCAGCCCCCCCCTGGGGGGGGTTGCCAAAAACATTCAGTACTTC. Residues: CASSPPLGGVAKNIQYF. Combining the CDR3 with reference TRBV5-1 and TRBJ2-4 gives the whole variable domain KAGVTQTPRYLIKTRGQQVTLSCSPISGHRSVSWYQQTPGQGLQFLFEYFSETQRNKGNFPGRFSGRQFSNSRSEMNVSTLELGDSALYLCASSPPLGGVAKNIQYFGAGTRLSVL.

This clone was observed once. The genes are TRBV19 and TRBJ1-1; D may be TRBD1 (5 bases). V was pared by 1 base and J by 0 bases, with 9 bases between. Germline V lookup: CDR1 LNHDA, CDR2 SQIVND (reference sequence). This CDR3 contains 15 residues. The CDR3, as DNA: TGTGCCAGTAGTATAGTGGGGCAGGTGAACACTGAAGCTTTCTTT. Its translation is CASSIVGQVNTEAFF. Combining the CDR3 with reference TRBV19 and TRBJ1-1 gives the whole variable domain DGGITQSPKYLFRKEGQNVTLSCEQNLNHDAMYWYRQDPGQGLRLIYYSQIVNDFQKGDIAEGYSVSREKKESFPLTVTSAQKNPTAFYLCASSIVGQVNTEAFFGQGTRLTVV.

The chain uses TRBV5-1 and TRBJ1-2; perhaps TRBD1 as D (5 bases). V gave up 0 bases and J gave up 3 bases, with 6 bases separating them. There are 13 residues in the CDR3. Germline V gene sequence: CDR1 SGHRS, CDR2 YFSETQ. The DNA for the CDR3 is TGCGCCAGCAGCTTGGGGGGGGACTATGGCTACACCTTC. Its translation: CASSLGGDYGYTF.

The genes are TRBV6-1 and TRBJ1-4; 7 bases map to TRBD1. CDR1 is MNHNS and CDR2 is SASEGT in the germline V gene. The CDR3 length is 17 residues. J lost 5 bases, V lost 4 bases, and 13 bases had no gene match. The CDR3: CASSATPQGNVNEKLFF. In DNA, the CDR3 is TGTGCCAGCAGTGCAACCCCACAGGGGAACGTAAATGAAAAACTGTTTTTT.

The chain combines TRBV28 with TRBJ2-2; 8 positions agree with TRBD1. V shed 7 bases and J 1 base; nucleotides not matched to a gene: 5. CDR3 length: 15 residues. The V gene's germline CDR1 is MDHEN and CDR2 SYDVKM. CDR3 residues: CASNRGDQNTGELFF. The CDR3 DNA reads as TGTGCCAGCAACAGGGGGGACCAGAACACCGGGGAGCTGTTTTTT.